The 11 T cell receptor beta chains given below trace back to one sample, sequenced in a study of cytotoxic CD8 clonotypes in ibrutinib-treated CLL. Generated by immunoSEQ multiplex PCR, the TCRdb table keeps only in-frame clones and is missing some. The sample has roughly 220,000 clones; just under 80% are singletons. Specimen: PBMCs, collected after 12 months of ibrutinib treatment. The receptors shown here come from a human donor with chronic lymphocytic leukemia.

J is TRBJ2-7 and V is TRBV5-1, with D uncertain. Germline values: CDR1 SGHRS, CDR2 YFSETQ. With 4 bases removed from V and 3 bases from J, the gap between germline ends came to 11 bases. The CDR3 covers 13 residues. CDR3 amino acids: CASSLDGNYEQYF. The CDR3 DNA follows: TGCGCCAGCAGCCTCGACGGCAACTACGAGCAGTACTTC.

The chain is built from TRBV4-1 and TRBJ2-1, with TRBD2 identical over 14 bases. The CDR3 is made up of 18 amino acids. Germline CDR1 is MGHRA and CDR2 is YSYEKL. Trimming removed 0 bases from V and 5 bases from J; junction bases left unmatched: 6. Written as DNA, the CDR3 is TGCGCCAGCAGCCAAGAGGGGACTAGCGGGAGTGTCCACAATGAGCAGTTCTTC. This encodes CASSQEGTSGSVHNEQFF.

This sequence joins TRBV7-9 and TRBJ2-7, with D possibly called TRBD1 or TRBD2 (5 bases each). This CDR3 is 15 amino acids long. The V gene lost 3 bases and the J gene lost 0 bases, with 12 bases spanning the gap. Germline-derived CDR1 and CDR2 are SEHNR and FQNEAQ (reference sequence). The CDR3 nucleotides read TGTGCCAGCAGCTTCCGGGGCAACCCCTCCTACGAGCAGTACTTC. This sequence encodes CASSFRGNPSYEQYF.

The chain links TRBV7-8 to TRBJ2-2, with TRBD1 identical over 8 bases. There are 16 residues in the CDR3. The germline gives CDR1 SGHVS, CDR2 FQNEAQ. J was trimmed by 7 bases and V by 5 bases; bases with no gene match: 12. The CDR3 sequence is CASSLDRAVEIGELFF. The CDR3 DNA reads as TGTGCCAGCAGCCTGGACAGGGCGGTTGAGATCGGGGAGCTGTTTTTT. Looking up the rest from reference TRBV7-8 and TRBJ2-2 gives the full variable domain: GAGVSQSPRYKVAKRGQDVALRCDPISGHVSLFWYQQALGQGPEFLTYFQNEAQLDKSGLPSDRFFAERPEGSVSTLKIQRTQQEDSAVYLCASSLDRAVEIGELFFGEGSRLTVL.

This clone was counted many times. Its ends do not fully match the called genes, so a read error is possible. The chain links TRBV7-7 to TRBJ2-5; D is uncertain. CDR3 length: 14 amino acids. Germline CDR1 and CDR2: SSHAT and FNYEAQ (reference sequence). CDR3 loop: CASSQGRLEETQYF. The CDR3 DNA sequence: TGTGCTAGCAGCCAAGGACGGCTTGAAGAGACCCAGTACTTC.

J is TRBJ2-1 and V is TRBV19; D is undetermined. There are 15 residues in the CDR3. The germline V and J ends were trimmed by 2 bases and 5 bases, with 13 bases remaining between them. From germline, CDR1 is LNHDA and CDR2 SQIVND (reference sequence). Here the CDR3 reads CASSINSAVDNEQFF. In nucleotides, the CDR3 is TGTGCCAGTAGTATAAATTCGGCGGTTGACAATGAGCAGTTCTTC. Full variable domain (remainder filled in from reference TRBV19 and TRBJ2-1): DGGITQSPKYLFRKEGQNVTLSCEQNLNHDAMYWYRQDPGQGLRLIYYSQIVNDFQKGDIAEGYSVSREKKESFPLTVTSAQKNPTAFYLCASSINSAVDNEQFFGPGTRLTVL.

Note on this clone: Other DNA variants within this sample encode the same CDR3. The chain has TRBV2 and TRBJ2-5, with D uncertain. This CDR3 region has 10 residues. Germline lookup yields CDR1 SNHLY and CDR2 FYNNEI. V dropped 3 bases and J dropped 5 bases, with 1 base sitting between them. The CDR3 is CASSEETQYF. The DNA of the CDR3 is TGTGCCAGCAGTGAGGAGACCCAGTACTTC.

This clone appeared once. V and J are TRBV5-1 and TRBJ1-4; 7 positions match TRBD1. Trimming at V came to 3 bases and at J to 1 base, leaving 15 bases not matched to a gene. CDR3 length equals 19 residues. The germline V gene encodes CDR1 SGHRS and CDR2 YFSETQ. The CDR3 DNA follows: TGCGCCAGCAGCTCCTCGACAGGGATAGGGGCGAGAACTAATGAAAAACTGTTTTTT. Protein: CASSSSTGIGARTNEKLFF. Combining the CDR3 with reference TRBV5-1 and TRBJ1-4 gives the whole variable domain KAGVTQTPRYLIKTRGQQVTLSCSPISGHRSVSWYQQTPGQGLQFLFEYFSETQRNKGNFPGRFSGRQFSNSRSEMNVSTLELGDSALYLCASSSSTGIGARTNEKLFFGSGTQLSVL.

Details on this clone: Other nucleotide sequences from this sample produce the same CDR3. V gene TRBV5-6 combines with J gene TRBJ1-1; 7 bases match TRBD1. Germline trimming cut 0 bases from V and 4 bases from J; bases unmatched to any gene: 0. The CDR3 has 13 amino acids. Germline CDR1 reads SGHDT; CDR2 reads YYEEEE. CDR3 sequence (DNA): TGTGCCAGCAGCTTGGACAGGGGCACTGAAGCTTTCTTT. This gives the protein CASSLDRGTEAFF.

The chain has TRBV4-1 and TRBJ2-1; TRBD2 might be the D (5 bases). CDR1 and CDR2 from the germline V gene are MGHRA and YSYEKL. Trimming shortened V by 2 bases and J by 2 bases, and 7 bases separated the two germline ends. The CDR3 extends over 14 amino acids. For the CDR3, the DNA is TGCGCCAGCAGCCAACTCGGGGCCTACAATGAGCAGTTCTTC. It encodes CASSQLGAYNEQFF.

This chain joins TRBV7-6 and TRBJ2-7; a weak D match, TRBD1 (6 bases). Germline V gene data show CDR1 as SGHVS and CDR2 as FNYEAQ. CDR3 length equals 14 residues. Deletions cut 5 bases from V and 5 bases from J, with 16 bases between. CDR3 region: CASSPRTVYHEQYF. As DNA, the CDR3 is TGTGCCAGCAGCCCAAGGACAGTCTACCACGAGCAGTACTTC.